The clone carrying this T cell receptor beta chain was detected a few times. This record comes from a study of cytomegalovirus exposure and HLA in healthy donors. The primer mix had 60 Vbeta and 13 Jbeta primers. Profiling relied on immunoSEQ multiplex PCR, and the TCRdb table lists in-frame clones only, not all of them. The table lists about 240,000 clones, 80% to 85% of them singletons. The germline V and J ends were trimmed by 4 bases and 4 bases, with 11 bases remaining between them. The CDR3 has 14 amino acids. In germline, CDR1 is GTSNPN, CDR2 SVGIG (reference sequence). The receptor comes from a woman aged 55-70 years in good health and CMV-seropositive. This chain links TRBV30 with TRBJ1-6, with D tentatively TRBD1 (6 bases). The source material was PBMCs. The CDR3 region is CAWKRGAYNSPLHF. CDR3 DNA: TGTGCCTGGAAACGGGGGGCTTATAATTCACCCCTCCACTTT.